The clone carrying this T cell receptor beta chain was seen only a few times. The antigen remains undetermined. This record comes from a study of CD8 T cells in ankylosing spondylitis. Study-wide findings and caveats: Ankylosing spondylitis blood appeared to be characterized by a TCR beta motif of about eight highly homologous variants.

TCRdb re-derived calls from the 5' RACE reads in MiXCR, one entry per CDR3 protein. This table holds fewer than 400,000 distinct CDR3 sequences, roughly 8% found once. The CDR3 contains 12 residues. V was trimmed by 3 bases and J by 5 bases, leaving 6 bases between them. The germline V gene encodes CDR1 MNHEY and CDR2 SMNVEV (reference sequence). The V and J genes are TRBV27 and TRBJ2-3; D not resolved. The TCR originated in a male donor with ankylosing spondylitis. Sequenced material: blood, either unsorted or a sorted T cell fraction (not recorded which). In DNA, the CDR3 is TGTGCCAGCAGTTTGGACGAAGATACGCAGTATTTT. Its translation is CASSLDEDTQYF.